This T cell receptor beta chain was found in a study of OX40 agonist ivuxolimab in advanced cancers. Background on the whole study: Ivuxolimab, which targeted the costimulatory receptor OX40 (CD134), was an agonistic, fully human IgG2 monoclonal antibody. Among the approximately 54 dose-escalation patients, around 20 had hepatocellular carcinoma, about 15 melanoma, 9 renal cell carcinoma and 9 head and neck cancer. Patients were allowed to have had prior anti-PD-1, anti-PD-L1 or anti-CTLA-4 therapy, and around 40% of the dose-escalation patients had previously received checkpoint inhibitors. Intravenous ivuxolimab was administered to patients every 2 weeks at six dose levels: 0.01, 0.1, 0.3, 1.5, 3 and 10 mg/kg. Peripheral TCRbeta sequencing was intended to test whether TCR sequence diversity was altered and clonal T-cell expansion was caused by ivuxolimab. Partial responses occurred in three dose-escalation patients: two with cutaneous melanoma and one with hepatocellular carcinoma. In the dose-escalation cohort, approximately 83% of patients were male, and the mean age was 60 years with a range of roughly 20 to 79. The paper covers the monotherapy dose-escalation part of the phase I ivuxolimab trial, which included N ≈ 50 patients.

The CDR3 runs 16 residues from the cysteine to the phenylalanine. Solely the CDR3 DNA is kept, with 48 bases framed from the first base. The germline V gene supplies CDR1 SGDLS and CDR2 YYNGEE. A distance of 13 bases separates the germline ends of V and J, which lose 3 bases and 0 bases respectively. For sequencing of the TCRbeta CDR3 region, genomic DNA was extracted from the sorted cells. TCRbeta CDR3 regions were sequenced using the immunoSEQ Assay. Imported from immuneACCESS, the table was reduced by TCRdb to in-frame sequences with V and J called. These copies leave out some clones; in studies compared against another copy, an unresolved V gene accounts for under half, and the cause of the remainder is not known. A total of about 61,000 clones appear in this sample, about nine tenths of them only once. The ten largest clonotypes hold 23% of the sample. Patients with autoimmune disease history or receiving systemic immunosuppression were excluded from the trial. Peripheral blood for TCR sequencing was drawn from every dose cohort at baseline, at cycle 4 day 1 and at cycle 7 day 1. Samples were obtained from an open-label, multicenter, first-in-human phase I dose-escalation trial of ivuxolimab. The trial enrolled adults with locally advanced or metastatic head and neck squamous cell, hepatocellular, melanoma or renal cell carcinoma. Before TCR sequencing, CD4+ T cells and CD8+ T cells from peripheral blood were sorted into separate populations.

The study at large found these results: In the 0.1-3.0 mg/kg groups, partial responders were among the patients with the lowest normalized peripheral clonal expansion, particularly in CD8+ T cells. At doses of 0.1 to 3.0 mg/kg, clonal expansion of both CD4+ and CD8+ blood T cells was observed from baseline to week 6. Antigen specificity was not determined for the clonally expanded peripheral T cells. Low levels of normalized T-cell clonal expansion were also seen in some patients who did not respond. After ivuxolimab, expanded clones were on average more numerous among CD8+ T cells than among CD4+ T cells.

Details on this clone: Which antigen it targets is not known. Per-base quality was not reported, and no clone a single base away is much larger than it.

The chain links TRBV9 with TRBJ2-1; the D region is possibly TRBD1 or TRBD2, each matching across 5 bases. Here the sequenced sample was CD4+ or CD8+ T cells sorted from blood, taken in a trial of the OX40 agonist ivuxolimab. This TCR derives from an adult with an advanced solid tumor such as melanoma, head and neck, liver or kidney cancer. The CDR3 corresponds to CASSAWDAGSYNEQFF. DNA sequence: TGTGCCAGCAGCGCCTGGGACGCCGGCTCCTACAATGAGCAGTTCTTC. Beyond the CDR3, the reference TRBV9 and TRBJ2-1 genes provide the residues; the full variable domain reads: DSGVTQTPKHLITATGQRVTLRCSPRSGDLSVYWYQQSLDQGLQFLIQYYNGEERAKGNILERFSAQQFPDLHSELNLSSLELGDSALYFCASSAWDAGSYNEQFFGPGTRLTVL.